The rows below give T cell receptor beta chains drawn from one sample of a study of blood T cell repertoires in COVID-19. Clones were read by immunoSEQ multiplex PCR, and TCRdb kept only the in-frame ones, dropping some. Of a few hundred thousand clones in the sample, 80% to 85% are singletons; the top ten hold 5.5% to 7.5%. The sequencing sample was made of PBMCs or T cells enriched from blood (not recorded which). The receptors derive from a woman in her forties who had recovered from COVID-19. The CDR3 runs from the conserved cysteine through the conserved F or W. The D gene is left open where the match is weak. The size entry is marked missing in some rows and otherwise reads once, few, many or a size class.

TRBD1	TRBJ1-4	TRBV13	.	CASSLRQGDEKLFF	TGTGCCAGCAGCTTAAGACAGGGTGATGAAAAACTGTTTTTT
.	TRBJ2-5	TRBV27	.	CASSFSGGETQYF	TGTGCCAGCAGTTTCTCGGGTGGGGAGACCCAGTACTTC
TRBD2	TRBJ2-3	TRBV6-5	.	CASSYTGGTVDTQYF	TGTGCCAGCAGTTACACCGGGGGGACGGTAGATACGCAGTATTTT
TRBD1	TRBJ1-5	TRBV18	.	CASSGDRINQPQHF	TGTGCCAGCTCGGGGGACAGGATCAATCAGCCCCAGCATTTT
.	TRBJ2-4	TRBV2	.	CASTTEGSNIQYF	TGTGCCAGCACGACAGAAGGATCAAACATTCAGTACTTC
TRBD1	TRBJ1-2	TRBV6-1	.	CASSEEGTGVYGYTF	TGTGCCAGCAGTGAAGAGGGGACAGGGGTCTATGGCTACACCTTC
.	TRBJ2-7	TRBV19	.	CASSPRGSEQYF	TGTGCCAGTAGTCCTAGGGGGAGCGAGCAGTACTTC
TRBD1	TRBJ2-1	TRBV19	.	CASQKGAGSYNEQFF	TGTGCCAGTCAAAAGGGGGCTGGCTCCTACAATGAGCAGTTCTTC
.	TRBJ1-3	TRBV7-2	.	CASSLRVPISSGNTIYF	TGTGCCAGCAGTCTCCGGGTTCCTATTTCCTCTGGAAACACCATATATTTT
.	TRBJ1-1	TRBV10-1	.	CASSESTALEAFF	TGCGCCAGCAGTGAGTCGACAGCCCTTGAAGCTTTCTTT
.	TRBJ2-5	TRBV5-6	.	CASSDGTTQETQYF	TGTGCCAGCAGTGACGGGACAACACAAGAGACCCAGTACTTC
TRBD1	TRBJ1-1	TRBV10-3	.	CAIITGAEAFF	TGTGCCATCATAACAGGGGCTGAAGCTTTCTTT
.	TRBJ1-5	TRBV24-1	.	CATSDSDQPQHF	TGTGCCACCAGTGACTCGGATCAGCCCCAGCATTTT
TRBD2	TRBJ2-3	TRBV2	.	CASNLPGRAGADTQYF	TGTGCCAGCAACCTCCCCGGGAGGGCGGGCGCAGATACGCAGTATTTT
.	TRBJ1-1	TRBV7-3	.	CASSLRAGTEAFF	TGTGCCAGCAGCTTAAGGGCGGGCACTGAAGCTTTCTTT
TRBD2	TRBJ2-1	TRBV7-3	.	CASSLDSGTYNEQFF	TGTGCCAGCAGCTTAGATAGCGGGACGTACAATGAGCAGTTCTTC
TRBD2	TRBJ2-2	TRBV12-5	.	CASGLVRGGAGYTGELFF	TGTGCTAGTGGTTTGGTTCGGGGAGGAGCGGGATACACCGGGGAGCTGTTTTTT
.	TRBJ1-2	TRBV7-2	.	CASIPRAGGYTF	TGTGCCAGCATTCCAAGGGCGGGCGGCTACACCTTC
TRBD2	TRBJ2-5	TRBV11-2	.	CASSFGLAGETQYF	TGTGCCAGCAGCTTCGGACTAGCGGGAGAGACCCAGTACTTC
TRBD1	TRBJ2-7	TRBV4-1	.	CASSQDPGQGPYEQYF	TGCGCCAGCAGCCAAGATCCCGGACAGGGCCCCTACGAGCAGTACTTC
TRBD2	TRBJ2-3	TRBV3-1/TRBV3-2	.	CASSHTSGTSTDTQYF	TGTGCCAGCAGTCATACTAGCGGTACTAGCACAGATACGCAGTATTTT
.	TRBJ1-1	TRBV7-8	.	CASSLVDWGLNTEAFF	TGTGCCAGCAGCTTAGTTGATTGGGGCTTGAACACTGAAGCTTTCTTT
.	TRBJ1-1	TRBV10-3	.	CAISVKGEGSEAFF	TGTGCCATCAGTGTAAAGGGAGAGGGCAGTGAAGCTTTCTTT
.	TRBJ2-3	TRBV10-1	once	CASSEFGTSTDTQYF	TGCGCCAGCAGTGAGTTTGGGACTAGCACAGATACGCAGTATTTT
TRBD2	TRBJ2-1	TRBV7-2	.	CASGLGRGQFF	TGTGCCAGCGGGCTGGGGAGGGGGCAGTTCTTC
TRBD1	TRBJ1-4	TRBV28	.	CASSSNNRGHLTNEKLFF	TGTGCCAGCAGTTCAAATAACAGGGGGCATCTCACTAATGAAAAACTGTTTTTT
.	TRBJ2-2	TRBV4-3	once	CASSQDSVTGELFF	TGCGCCAGCAGCCAAGATTCGGTTACCGGGGAGCTGTTTTTT
TRBD2	TRBJ2-1	TRBV5-4	.	CASSFKTSGSLHNEQFF	TGTGCCAGCAGCTTTAAGACTAGCGGGAGTCTCCACAATGAGCAGTTCTTC
.	TRBJ1-5	TRBV2	.	CASNQEYSNQPQHF	TGTGCCAGTAACCAGGAATATAGCAATCAGCCCCAGCATTTT
TRBD1	TRBJ1-2	TRBV9	.	CASSVGQGRGYTF	TGTGCCAGCAGCGTGGGACAGGGTCGTGGCTACACCTTC
.	TRBJ1-4	TRBV7-9	.	CASSLGAAEGLSEKLFF	TGTGCCAGCAGCTTAGGGGCGGCGGAGGGGTTGAGTGAAAAACTGTTTTTT